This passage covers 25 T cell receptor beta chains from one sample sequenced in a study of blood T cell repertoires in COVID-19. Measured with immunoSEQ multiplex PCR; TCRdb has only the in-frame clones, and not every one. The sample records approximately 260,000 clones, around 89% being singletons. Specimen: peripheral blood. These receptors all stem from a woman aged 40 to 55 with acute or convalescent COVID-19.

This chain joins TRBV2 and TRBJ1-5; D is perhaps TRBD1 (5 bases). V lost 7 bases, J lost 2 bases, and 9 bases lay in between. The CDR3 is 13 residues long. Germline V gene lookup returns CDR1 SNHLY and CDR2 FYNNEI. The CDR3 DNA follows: TGTGCCAGCATAGGGGCGGGCAATCAGCCCCAGCATTTT. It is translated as CASIGAGNQPQHF.

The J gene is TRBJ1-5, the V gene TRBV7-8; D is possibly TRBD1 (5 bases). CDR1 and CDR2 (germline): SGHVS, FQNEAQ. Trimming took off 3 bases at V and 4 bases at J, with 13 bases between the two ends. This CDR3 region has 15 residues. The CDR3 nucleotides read TGTGCCAGCAGCTTGTCCCGGACACTGAATCAGCCCCAGCATTTT. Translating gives CASSLSRTLNQPQHF.

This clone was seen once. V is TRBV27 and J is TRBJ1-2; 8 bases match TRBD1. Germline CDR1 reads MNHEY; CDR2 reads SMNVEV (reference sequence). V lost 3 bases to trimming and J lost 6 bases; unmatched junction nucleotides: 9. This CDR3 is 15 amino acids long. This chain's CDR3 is CASSLYWDRPHGYTF. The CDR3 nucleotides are TGTGCCAGCAGTTTGTATTGGGACAGGCCCCATGGCTACACCTTC.

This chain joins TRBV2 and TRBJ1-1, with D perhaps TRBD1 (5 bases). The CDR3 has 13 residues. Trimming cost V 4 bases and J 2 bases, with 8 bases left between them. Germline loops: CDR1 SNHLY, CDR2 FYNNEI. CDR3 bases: TGTGCCAGCAGTGTCGACAGCAACACTGAAGCTTTCTTT. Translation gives CASSVDSNTEAFF.

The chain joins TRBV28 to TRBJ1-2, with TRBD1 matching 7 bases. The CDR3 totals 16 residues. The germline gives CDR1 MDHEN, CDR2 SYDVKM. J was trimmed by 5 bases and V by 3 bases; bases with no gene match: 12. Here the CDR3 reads CASSFDLGTEVYGYTF. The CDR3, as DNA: TGTGCCAGCAGTTTCGATCTCGGGACAGAAGTGTATGGCTACACCTTC.

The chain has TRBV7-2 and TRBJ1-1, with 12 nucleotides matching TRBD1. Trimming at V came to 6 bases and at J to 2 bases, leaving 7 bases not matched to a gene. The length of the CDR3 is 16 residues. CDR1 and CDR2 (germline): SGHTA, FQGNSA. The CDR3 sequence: CASSWTGTGGNTEAFF. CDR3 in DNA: TGTGCCAGCAGTTGGACCGGGACAGGGGGCAACACTGAAGCTTTCTTT.

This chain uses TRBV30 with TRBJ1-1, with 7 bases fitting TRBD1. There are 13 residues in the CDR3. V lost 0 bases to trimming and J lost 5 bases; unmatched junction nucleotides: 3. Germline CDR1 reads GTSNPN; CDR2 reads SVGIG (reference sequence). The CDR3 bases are TGTGCCTGGAGTGTCGACAGGGAAACTGAAGCTTTCTTT. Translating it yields CAWSVDRETEAFF.

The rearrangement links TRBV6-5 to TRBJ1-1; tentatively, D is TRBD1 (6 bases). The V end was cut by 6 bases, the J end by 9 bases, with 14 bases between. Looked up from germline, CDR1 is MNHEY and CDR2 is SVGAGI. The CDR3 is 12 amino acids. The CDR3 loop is CASSPQGAKAFF. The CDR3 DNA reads TGTGCCAGCAGCCCACAGGGAGCTAAAGCTTTCTTT.

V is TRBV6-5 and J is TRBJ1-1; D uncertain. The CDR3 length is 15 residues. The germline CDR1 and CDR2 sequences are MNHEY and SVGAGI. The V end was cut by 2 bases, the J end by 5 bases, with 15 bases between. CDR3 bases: TGTGCCAGCAGTTACCATGGCTCCGGCGGAACTGAAGCTTTCTTT. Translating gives CASSYHGSGGTEAFF.

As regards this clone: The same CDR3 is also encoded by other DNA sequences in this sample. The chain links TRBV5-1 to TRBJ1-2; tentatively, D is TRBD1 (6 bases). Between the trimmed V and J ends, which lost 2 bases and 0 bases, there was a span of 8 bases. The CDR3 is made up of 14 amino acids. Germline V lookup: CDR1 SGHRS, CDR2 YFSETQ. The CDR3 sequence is CASSLEGANYGYTF. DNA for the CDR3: TGCGCCAGCAGCTTAGAGGGGGCTAACTATGGCTACACCTTC.

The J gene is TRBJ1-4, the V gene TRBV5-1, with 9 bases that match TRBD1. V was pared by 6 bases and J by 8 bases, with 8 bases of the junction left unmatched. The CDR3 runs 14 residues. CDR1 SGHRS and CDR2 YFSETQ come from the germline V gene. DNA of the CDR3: TGCGCCAGCAAACCGGGACAGGGTTACGAAAAACTGTTTTTT. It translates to CASKPGQGYEKLFF.

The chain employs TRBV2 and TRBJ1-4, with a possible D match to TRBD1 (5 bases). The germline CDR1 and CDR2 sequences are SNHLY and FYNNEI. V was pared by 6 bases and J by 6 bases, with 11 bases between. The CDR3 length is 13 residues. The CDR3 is CASRPDRYEKLFF. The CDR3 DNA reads TGTGCCAGCAGGCCTGACAGATATGAAAAACTGTTTTTT. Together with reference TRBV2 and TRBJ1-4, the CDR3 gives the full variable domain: EPEVTQTPSHQVTQMGQEVILRCVPISNHLYFYWYRQILGQKVEFLVSFYNNEISEKSEIFDDQFSVERPDGSNFTLKIRSTKLEDSAMYFCASRPDRYEKLFFGSGTQLSVL.

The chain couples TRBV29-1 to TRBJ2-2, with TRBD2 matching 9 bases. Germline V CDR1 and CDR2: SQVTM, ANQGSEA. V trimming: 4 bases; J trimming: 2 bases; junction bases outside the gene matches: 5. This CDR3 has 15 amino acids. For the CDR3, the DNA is TGCAGCGTTGTGACTAGCGGTCAAAACACCGGGGAGCTGTTTTTT. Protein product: CSVVTSGQNTGELFF.

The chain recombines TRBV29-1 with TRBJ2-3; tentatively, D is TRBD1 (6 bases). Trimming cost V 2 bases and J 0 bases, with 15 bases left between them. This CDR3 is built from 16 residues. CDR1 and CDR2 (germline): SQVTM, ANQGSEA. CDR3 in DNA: TGCAGCGTTGAATCGGGACACTTATTAAGCACAGATACGCAGTATTTT. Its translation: CSVESGHLLSTDTQYF.

The CDR3 DNA sequence: TGCGCCAGCAGCCCGGACAGGGGATCCTTGGCCCAGCATTTT. Encoded protein: CASSPDRGSLAQHF. V is TRBV4-1 and J is TRBJ1-5; 9 nucleotides align to TRBD1. Germline trimming cut 4 bases from V and 11 bases from J; bases unmatched to any gene: 9. Germline V gives CDR1 MGHRA, CDR2 YSYEKL. The CDR3 has 14 amino acids.

As DNA, the CDR3 is TGTGCCAGCAGACTACACGAAGAGACCCAGTACTTC. Its translation is CASRLHEETQYF. The chain has TRBV2 and TRBJ2-5, with unresolved D. Germline values: CDR1 SNHLY, CDR2 FYNNEI. V was trimmed by 6 bases and J by 3 bases, leaving 8 bases between them. The CDR3 totals 12 residues.

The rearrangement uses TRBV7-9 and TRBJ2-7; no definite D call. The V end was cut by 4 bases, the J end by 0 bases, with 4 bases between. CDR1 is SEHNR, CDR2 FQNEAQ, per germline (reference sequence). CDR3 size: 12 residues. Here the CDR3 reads CASSYSSYEQYV. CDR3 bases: TGTGCCAGCAGCTACTCCTCCTACGAGCAGTACGTC.

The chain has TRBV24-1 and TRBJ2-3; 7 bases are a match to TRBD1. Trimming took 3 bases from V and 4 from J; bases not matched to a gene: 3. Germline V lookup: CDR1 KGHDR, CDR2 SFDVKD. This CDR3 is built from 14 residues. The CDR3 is CATSDTTGPDTQYF. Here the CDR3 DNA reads TGTGCCACCAGTGATACGACAGGGCCAGATACGCAGTATTTT.

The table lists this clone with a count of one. CDR3 DNA sequence: TGTGCCAGCGCAGCCAAAGGAGGTGGGTTTGGAGCGGCGGGGACAGATACGCAGTATTTT. Translating it yields CASAAKGGGFGAAGTDTQYF. The chain carries TRBV13 and TRBJ2-3, with a possible D match to TRBD2 (6 bases). With 8 bases removed from V and 3 bases from J, the gap between germline ends came to 33 bases. There are 20 residues in the CDR3. The germline V gene encodes CDR1 PRHDT and CDR2 FYEKMQ (reference sequence).

CDR3 nucleotides: TGTGCCAGCAGCTTGACTGAGAACACCGGGGAGCTGTTTTTT. Translating it yields CASSLTENTGELFF. The rearrangement joins TRBV5-6 to TRBJ2-2; no definite D call. CDR1 and CDR2 from the germline V gene are SGHDT and YYEEEE. This CDR3 comprises 14 residues. V dropped 1 base and J dropped 1 base, with 5 bases sitting between them.

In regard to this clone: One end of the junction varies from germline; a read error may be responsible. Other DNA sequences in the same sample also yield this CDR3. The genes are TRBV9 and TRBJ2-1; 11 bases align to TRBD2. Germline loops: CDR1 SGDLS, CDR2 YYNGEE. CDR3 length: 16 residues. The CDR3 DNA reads TGTGCCAGCAGTTACGGACTAGCGGGCGACTACAATGAGCAATTCTTC. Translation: CASSYGLAGDYNEQFF.

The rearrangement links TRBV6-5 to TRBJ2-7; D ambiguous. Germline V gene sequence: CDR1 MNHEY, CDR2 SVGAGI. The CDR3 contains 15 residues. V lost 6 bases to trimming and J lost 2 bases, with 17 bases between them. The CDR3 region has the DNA TGTGCCAGCAGCCCAGCCGGAGCCCAAACCTACGAGCAGTACGTC. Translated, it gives CASSPAGAQTYEQYV.

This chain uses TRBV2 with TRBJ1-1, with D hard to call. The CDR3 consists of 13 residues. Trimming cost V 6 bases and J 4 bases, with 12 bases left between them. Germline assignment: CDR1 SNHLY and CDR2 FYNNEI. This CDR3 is CASRASGLTEAFF. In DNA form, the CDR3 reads TGTGCCAGCAGAGCCAGCGGGCTCACTGAAGCTTTCTTT.

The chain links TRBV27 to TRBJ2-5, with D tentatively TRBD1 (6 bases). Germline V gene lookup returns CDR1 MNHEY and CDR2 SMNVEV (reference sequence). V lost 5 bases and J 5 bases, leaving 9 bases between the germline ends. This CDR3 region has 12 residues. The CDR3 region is CASSPGAETQYF. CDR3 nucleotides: TGTGCCAGCAGTCCAGGGGCGGAGACCCAGTACTTC.

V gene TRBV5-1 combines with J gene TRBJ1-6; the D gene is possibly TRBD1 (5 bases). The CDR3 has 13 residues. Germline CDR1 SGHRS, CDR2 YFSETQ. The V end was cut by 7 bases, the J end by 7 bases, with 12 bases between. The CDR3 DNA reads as TGCGCCAGCCAGCCGGGGGACAATTCACCCCTCCACTTT. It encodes CASQPGDNSPLHF.